This T cell receptor (beta chain) was retrieved from a study of blood T cell repertoires in COVID-19. The data were produced by immunoSEQ multiplex PCR, yet TCRdb's version contains in-frame clones alone and is incomplete. Among 280,000 or so clones, 80% to 90% were seen once, and the ten largest hold approximately 9%. This clone was counted once. Trimming cost V 10 bases and J 1 base, with 7 bases left between them. The CDR3 contains 11 residues. Germline assignment: CDR1 MDHEN and CDR2 SYDVKM. The V gene is TRBV28, the J gene TRBJ1-1, with D unclear. Sequencing was done on a sample of peripheral blood. This clonotype was obtained from a woman aged 50 to 65 who had recovered from COVID-19. CDR3: CAMGTNTEAFF. The CDR3 DNA reads as TGTGCCATGGGCACGAACACTGAAGCTTTCTTT.